This paragraph reports one T cell receptor beta chain. V lost 0 bases and J lost 6, with 11 bases in between. Per germline, CDR1 SGHVS and CDR2 FQNEAQ. This CDR3 is 14 amino acids long. This record belongs to a study of blood T cell repertoires in COVID-19. As for the study in general: In each case, the material was cDNA or gDNA derived from T cells, B-cell-depleted T cells, or PBMCs.

Assay: immunoSEQ multiplex PCR; the TCRdb copy retains only in-frame clones and omits some. The sample includes over 90,000 clones, around nine tenths seen only once; the top ten take 3% to 3.5%. This chain connects TRBV7-8 to TRBJ1-2, with D hard to call. This clonotype was sampled from a man between 45 and 60 years old in a cohort sampled during active COVID-19. The sample comprised peripheral blood. This chain's CDR3 is CASSLAGRSDGYTF. The CDR3 DNA follows: TGTGCCAGCAGCTTAGCGGGCAGGTCAGATGGCTACACCTTC.